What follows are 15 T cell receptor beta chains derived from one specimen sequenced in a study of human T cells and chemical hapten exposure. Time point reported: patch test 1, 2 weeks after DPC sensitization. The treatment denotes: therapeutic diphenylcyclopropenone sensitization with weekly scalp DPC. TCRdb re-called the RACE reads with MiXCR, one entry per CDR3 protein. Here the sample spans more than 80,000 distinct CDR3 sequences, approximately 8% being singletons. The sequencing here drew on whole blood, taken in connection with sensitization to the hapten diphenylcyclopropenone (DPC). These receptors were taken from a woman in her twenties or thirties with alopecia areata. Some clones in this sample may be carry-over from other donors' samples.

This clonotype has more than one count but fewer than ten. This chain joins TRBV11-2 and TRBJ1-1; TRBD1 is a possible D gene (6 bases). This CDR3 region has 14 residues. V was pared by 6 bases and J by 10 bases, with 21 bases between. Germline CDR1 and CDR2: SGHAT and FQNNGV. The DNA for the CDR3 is TGTGCCAGCAGTGAACAGGGCTTCACGGTCGGAGCTTTCTTT. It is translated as CASSEQGFTVGAFF.

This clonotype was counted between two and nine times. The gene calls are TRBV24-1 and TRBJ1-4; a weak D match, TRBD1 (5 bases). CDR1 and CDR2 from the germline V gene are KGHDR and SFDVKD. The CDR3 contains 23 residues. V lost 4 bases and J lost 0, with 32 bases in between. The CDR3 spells CATSDPHGAGEGPTVATNEKLFF. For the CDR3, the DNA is TGTGCCACCAGTGACCCCCACGGCGCCGGGGAGGGACCTACAGTTGCAACTAATGAAAAACTGTTTTTT.

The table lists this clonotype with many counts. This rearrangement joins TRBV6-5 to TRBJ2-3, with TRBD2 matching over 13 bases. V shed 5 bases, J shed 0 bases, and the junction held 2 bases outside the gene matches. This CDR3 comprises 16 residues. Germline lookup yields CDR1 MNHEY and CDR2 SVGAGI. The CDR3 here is CASSEGLAGSTDTQYF. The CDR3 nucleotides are TGTGCCAGCAGTGAGGGACTAGCGGGGAGCACAGATACGCAGTATTTT.

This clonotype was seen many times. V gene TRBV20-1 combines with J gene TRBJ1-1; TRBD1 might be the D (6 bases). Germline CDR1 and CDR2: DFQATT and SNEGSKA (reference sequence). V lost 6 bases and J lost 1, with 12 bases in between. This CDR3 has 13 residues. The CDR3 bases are TGCAGTGCGGAGCAGGGGACGAACACTGAAGCTTTCTTT. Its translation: CSAEQGTNTEAFF.

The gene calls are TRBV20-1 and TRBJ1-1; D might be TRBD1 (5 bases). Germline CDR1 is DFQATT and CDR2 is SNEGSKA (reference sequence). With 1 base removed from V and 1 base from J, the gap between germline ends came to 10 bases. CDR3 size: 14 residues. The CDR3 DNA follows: TGCAGTGCTAGAGTCCGCGGGGGGAACACTGAAGCTTTCTTT. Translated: CSARVRGGNTEAFF.

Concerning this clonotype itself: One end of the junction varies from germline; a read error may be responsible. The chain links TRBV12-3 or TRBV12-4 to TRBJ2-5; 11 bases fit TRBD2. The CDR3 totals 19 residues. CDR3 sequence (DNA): TGTGCCAGCAGTCCCGGCGGGAGGCTAGCGGGGGGATTACAAGAGACCCAGAACTTC. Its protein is CASSPGGRLAGGLQETQNF.

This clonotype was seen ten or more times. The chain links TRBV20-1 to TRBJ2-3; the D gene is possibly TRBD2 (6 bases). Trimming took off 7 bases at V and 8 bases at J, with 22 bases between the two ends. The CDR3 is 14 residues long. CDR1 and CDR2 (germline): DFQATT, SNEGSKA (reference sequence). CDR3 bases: TGCAGTGGGACGGGACCGGGGGATGGCGTTACGCAGTATTTT. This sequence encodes CSGTGPGDGVTQYF.

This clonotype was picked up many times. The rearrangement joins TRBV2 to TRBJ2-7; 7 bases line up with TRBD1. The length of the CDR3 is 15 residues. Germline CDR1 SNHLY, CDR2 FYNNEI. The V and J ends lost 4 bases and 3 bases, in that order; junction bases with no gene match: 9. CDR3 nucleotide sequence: TGTGCCAGCAGTGGAGCCGGGACAGCTAACTACGAGCAGTACTTC. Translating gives CASSGAGTANYEQYF. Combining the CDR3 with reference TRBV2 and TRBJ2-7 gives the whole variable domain EPEVTQTPSHQVTQMGQEVILRCVPISNHLYFYWYRQILGQKVEFLVSFYNNEISEKSEIFDDQFSVERPDGSNFTLKIRSTKLEDSAMYFCASSGAGTANYEQYFGPGTRLTVT.

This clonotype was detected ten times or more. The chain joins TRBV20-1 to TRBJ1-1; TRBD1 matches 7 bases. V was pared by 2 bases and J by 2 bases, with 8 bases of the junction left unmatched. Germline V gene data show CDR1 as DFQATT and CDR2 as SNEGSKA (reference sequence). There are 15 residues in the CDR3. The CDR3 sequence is CSARSPTGYNTEAFF. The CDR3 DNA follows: TGCAGTGCTAGATCTCCGACAGGGTACAACACTGAAGCTTTCTTT.

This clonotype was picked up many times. The CDR3 loop reads CASSDRGGSEQFF. The CDR3 nucleotides read TGTGCCAGCAGTGACAGAGGGGGGAGTGAGCAGTTCTTC. The chain uses TRBV2 and TRBJ2-1; D could derive from TRBD1 or TRBD2 (6 bases each). The CDR3 length is 13 residues. Per the germline V gene, CDR1 is SNHLY and CDR2 is FYNNEI. Trimming removed 3 bases at V and 9 bases at J, with 12 bases between. The complete variable domain, with remaining parts taken from reference TRBV2 and TRBJ2-1, reads EPEVTQTPSHQVTQMGQEVILRCVPISNHLYFYWYRQILGQKVEFLVSFYNNEISEKSEIFDDQFSVERPDGSNFTLKIRSTKLEDSAMYFCASSDRGGSEQFFGPGTRLTVL.

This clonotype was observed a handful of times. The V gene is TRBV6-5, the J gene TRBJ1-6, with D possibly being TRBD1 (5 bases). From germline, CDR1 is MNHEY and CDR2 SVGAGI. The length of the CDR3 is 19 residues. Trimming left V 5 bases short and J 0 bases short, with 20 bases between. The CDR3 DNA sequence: TGTGCCAGCAGTCAAAACTCGGGACGTTGGAGCTCCTATAATTCACCCCTCCACTTT. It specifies CASSQNSGRWSSYNSPLHF.

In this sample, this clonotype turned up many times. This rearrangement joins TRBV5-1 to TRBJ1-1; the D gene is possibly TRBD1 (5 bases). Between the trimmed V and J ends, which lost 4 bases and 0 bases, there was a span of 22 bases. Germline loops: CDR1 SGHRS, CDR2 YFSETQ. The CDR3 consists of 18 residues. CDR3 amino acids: CASSRPNRGGPMNTEAFF. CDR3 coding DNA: TGCGCCAGCAGCCGTCCTAACCGCGGGGGACCCATGAACACTGAAGCTTTCTTT.

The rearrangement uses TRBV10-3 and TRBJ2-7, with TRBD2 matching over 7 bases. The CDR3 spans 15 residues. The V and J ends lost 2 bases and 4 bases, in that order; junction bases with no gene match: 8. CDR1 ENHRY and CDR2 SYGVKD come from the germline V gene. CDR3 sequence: CAISEERGDRYEQYF. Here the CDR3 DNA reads TGTGCCATCAGTGAGGAGCGGGGTGACCGTTACGAGCAGTACTTC.

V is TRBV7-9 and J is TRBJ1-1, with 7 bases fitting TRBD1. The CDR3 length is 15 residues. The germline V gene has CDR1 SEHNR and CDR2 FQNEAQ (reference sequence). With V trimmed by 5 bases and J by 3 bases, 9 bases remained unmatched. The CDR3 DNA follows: TGTGCCAGCAGCCCCAGGGGGTTTTCGGACACTGAAGCTTTCTTT. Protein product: CASSPRGFSDTEAFF.

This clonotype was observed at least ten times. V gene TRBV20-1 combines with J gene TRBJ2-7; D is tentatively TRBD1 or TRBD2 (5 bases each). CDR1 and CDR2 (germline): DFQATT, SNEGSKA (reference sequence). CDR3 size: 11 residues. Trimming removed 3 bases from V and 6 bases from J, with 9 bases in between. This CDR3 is CSASVGGEQYF. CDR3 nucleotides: TGCAGTGCTAGTGTTGGGGGCGAGCAGTACTTC.